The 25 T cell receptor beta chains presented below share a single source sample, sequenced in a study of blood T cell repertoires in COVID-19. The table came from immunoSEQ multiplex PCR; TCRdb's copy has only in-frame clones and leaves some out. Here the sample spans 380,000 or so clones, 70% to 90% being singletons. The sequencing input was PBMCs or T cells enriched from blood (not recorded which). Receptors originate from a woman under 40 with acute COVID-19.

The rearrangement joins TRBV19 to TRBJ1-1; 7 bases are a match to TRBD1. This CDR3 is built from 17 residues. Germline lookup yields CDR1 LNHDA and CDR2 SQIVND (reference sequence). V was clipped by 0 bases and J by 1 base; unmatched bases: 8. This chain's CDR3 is CASSIDRTGAPNTEAFF. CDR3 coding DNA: TGTGCCAGTAGTATAGATCGTACAGGGGCTCCGAACACTGAAGCTTTCTTT. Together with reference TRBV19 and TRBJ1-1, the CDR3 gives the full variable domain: DGGITQSPKYLFRKEGQNVTLSCEQNLNHDAMYWYRQDPGQGLRLIYYSQIVNDFQKGDIAEGYSVSREKKESFPLTVTSAQKNPTAFYLCASSIDRTGAPNTEAFFGQGTRLTVV.

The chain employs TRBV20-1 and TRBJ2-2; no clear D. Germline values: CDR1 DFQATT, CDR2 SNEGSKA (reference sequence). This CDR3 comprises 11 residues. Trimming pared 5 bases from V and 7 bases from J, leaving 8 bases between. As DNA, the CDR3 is TGCAGTGCTCGACAATACGGGGAGCTGTTTTTT. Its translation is CSARQYGELFF.

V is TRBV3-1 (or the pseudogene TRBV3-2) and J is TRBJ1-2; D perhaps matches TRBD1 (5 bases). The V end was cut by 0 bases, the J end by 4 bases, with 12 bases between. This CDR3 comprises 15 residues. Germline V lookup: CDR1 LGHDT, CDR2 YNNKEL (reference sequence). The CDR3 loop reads CASSQDAVGVYGYTF. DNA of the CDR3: TGTGCCAGCAGCCAAGACGCGGTAGGGGTCTATGGCTACACCTTC.

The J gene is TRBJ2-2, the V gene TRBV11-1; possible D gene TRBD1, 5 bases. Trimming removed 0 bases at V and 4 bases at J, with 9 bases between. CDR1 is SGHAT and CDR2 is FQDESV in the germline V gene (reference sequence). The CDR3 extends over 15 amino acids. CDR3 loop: CASSLAARATGELFF. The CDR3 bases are TGTGCCAGCAGCTTAGCGGCCAGGGCCACCGGGGAGCTGTTTTTT.

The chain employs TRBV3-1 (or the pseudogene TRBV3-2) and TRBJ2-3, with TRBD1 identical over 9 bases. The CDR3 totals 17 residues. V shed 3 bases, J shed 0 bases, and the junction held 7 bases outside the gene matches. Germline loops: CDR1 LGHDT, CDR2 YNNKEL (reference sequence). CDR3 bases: TGTGCCAGCAGCCACACAATAACAGGGGGCAGCACAGATACGCAGTATTTT. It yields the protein CASSHTITGGSTDTQYF.

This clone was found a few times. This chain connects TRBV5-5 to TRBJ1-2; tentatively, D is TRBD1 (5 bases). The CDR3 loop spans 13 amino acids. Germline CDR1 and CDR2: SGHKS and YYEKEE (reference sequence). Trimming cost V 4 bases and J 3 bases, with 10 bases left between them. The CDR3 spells CASSLQDHYGYTF. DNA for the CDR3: TGTGCCAGCAGCCTACAGGACCACTATGGCTACACCTTC.

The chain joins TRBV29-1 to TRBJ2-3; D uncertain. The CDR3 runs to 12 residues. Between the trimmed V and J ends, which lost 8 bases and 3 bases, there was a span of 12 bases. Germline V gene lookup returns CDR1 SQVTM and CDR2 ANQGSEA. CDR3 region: CSSCPGTDTQYF. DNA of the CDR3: TGCAGCTCTTGCCCGGGTACAGATACGCAGTATTTT.

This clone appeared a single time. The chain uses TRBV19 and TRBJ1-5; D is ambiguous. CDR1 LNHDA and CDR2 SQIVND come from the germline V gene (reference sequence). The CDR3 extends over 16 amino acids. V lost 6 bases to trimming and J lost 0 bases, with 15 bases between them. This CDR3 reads CASRSYSTFSNQPQHF. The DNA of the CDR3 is TGTGCCAGTAGATCGTATAGCACGTTTAGCAATCAGCCCCAGCATTTT.

CDR3 in DNA: TGTGCCTCTCTGGAACGAGTGGGGACAGTACATTCACCCCTCCACTTT. Protein: CASLERVGTVHSPLHF. V and J are TRBV30 and TRBJ1-6, with 7 bases lining up with TRBD1. V lost 7 bases to trimming and J lost 8 bases; unmatched junction nucleotides: 17. Germline CDR1 reads GTSNPN; CDR2 reads SVGIG (reference sequence). This CDR3 has 16 residues.

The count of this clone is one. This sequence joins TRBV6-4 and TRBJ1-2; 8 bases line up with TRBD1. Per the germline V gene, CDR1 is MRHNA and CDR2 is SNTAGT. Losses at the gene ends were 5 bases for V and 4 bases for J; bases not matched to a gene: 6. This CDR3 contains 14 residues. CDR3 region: CASSPQGASYGYTF. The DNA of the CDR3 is TGTGCCAGCAGTCCCCAGGGGGCCTCCTATGGCTACACCTTC.

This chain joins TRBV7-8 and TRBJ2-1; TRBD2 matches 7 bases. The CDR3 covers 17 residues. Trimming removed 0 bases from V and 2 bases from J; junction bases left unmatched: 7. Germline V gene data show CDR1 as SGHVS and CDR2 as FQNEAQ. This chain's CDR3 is CASSLASGTATYNEQFF. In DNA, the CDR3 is TGTGCCAGCAGCTTAGCAAGCGGGACGGCCACCTACAATGAGCAGTTCTTC.

In DNA, the CDR3 is TGCAGCGTCTACAGCCCCAATCCCAATGAGCAGTTCTTC. It codes for CSVYSPNPNEQFF. The chain links TRBV29-1 to TRBJ2-1; no clear D. Germline CDR1 SQVTM, CDR2 ANQGSEA. There are 13 residues in the CDR3. V lost 6 bases, J lost 6 bases, and 15 bases lay in between.

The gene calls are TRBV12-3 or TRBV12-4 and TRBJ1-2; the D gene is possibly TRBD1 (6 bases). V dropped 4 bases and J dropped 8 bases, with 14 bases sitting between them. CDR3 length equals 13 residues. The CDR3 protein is CASSYLAGEGYTF. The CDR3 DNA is TGTGCCAGCAGTTATCTGGCAGGGGAAGGCTACACCTTC.

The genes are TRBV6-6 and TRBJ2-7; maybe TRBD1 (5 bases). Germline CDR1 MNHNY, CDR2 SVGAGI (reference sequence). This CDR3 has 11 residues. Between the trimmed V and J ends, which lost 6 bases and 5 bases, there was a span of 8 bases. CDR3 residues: CASRSGHEQYF. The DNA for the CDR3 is TGTGCCAGCAGATCAGGGCACGAGCAGTACTTC.

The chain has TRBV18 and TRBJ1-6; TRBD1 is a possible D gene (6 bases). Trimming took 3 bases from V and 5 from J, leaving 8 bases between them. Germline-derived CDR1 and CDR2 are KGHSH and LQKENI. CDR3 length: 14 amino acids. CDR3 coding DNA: TGTGCCAGCTCACCCCGACAGGATAATTCACCCCTCCACTTT. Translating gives CASSPRQDNSPLHF.

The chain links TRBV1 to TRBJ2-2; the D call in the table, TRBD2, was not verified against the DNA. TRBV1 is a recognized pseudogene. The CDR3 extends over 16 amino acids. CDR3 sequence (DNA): TGCACCAGCAGCCCCCTTTTGCGGGTAAACACCGGGGAGCTGTTTTTT. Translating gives CTSSPLLRVNTGELFF.

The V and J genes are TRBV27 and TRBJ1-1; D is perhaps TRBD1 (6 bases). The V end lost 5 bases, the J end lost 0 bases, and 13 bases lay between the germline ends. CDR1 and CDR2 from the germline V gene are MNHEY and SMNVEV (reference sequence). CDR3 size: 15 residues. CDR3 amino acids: CASSPTDRMNTEAFF. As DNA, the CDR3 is TGTGCCAGCAGTCCAACGGACAGAATGAACACTGAAGCTTTCTTT.

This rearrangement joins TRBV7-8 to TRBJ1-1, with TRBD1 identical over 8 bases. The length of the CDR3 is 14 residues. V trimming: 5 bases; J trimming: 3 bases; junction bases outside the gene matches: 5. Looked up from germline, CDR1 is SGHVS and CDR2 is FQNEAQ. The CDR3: CASSLQGDYTEAFF. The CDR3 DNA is TGTGCCAGCAGCCTACAGGGGGACTACACTGAAGCTTTCTTT. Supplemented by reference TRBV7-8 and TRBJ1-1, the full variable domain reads GAGVSQSPRYKVAKRGQDVALRCDPISGHVSLFWYQQALGQGPEFLTYFQNEAQLDKSGLPSDRFFAERPEGSVSTLKIQRTQQEDSAVYLCASSLQGDYTEAFFGQGTRLTVV.

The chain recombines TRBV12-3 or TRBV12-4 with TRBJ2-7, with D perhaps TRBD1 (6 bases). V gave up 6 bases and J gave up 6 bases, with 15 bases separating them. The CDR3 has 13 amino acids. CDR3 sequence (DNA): TGTGCCAGCAGCCCCAAACAGGGTCTCGAGCAGTACTTC. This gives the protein CASSPKQGLEQYF.

The CDR3 loop reads CASSGWPEQYF. CDR3 sequence (DNA): TGTGCCAGCAGTGGTTGGCCGGAGCAGTACTTC. The chain recombines TRBV2 with TRBJ2-7; D gene uncertain. Trimming cost V 4 bases and J 7 bases, with 8 bases left between them. Germline V gives CDR1 SNHLY, CDR2 FYNNEI. The CDR3 is made up of 11 amino acids. The variable domain in full, with the rest retrieved from reference TRBV2 and TRBJ2-7, is EPEVTQTPSHQVTQMGQEVILRCVPISNHLYFYWYRQILGQKVEFLVSFYNNEISEKSEIFDDQFSVERPDGSNFTLKIRSTKLEDSAMYFCASSGWPEQYFGPGTRLTVT.

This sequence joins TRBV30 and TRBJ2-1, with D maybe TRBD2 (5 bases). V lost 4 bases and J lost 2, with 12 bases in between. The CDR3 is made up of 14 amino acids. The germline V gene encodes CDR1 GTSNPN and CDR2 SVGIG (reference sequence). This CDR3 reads CAWKGGSTYNEQFF. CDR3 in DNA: TGTGCCTGGAAGGGCGGGTCTACCTACAATGAGCAGTTCTTC.

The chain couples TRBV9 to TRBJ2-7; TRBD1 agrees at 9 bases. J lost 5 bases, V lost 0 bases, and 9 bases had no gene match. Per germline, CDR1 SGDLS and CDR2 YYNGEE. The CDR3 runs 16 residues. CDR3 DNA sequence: TGTGCCAGCAGCGTAGGGCTCAGGGACAGGGCGCACGAGCAGTACTTC. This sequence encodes CASSVGLRDRAHEQYF. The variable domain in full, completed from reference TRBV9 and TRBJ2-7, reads DSGVTQTPKHLITATGQRVTLRCSPRSGDLSVYWYQQSLDQGLQFLIQYYNGEERAKGNILERFSAQQFPDLHSELNLSSLELGDSALYFCASSVGLRDRAHEQYFGPGTRLTVT.

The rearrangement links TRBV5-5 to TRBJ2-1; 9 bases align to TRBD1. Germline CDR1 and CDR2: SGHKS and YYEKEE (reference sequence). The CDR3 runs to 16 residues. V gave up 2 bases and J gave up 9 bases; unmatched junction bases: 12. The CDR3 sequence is CASSLGQGTLVGEQFF. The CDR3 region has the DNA TGTGCCAGCAGCTTAGGACAGGGGACATTAGTCGGTGAGCAGTTCTTC.

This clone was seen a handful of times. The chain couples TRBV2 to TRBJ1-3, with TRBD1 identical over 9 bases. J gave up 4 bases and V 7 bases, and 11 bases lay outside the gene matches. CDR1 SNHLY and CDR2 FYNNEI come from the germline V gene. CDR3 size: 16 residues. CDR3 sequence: CASTPGQGIPGNTIYF. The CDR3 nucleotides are TGTGCCAGCACTCCGGGACAGGGCATTCCCGGAAACACCATATATTTT.

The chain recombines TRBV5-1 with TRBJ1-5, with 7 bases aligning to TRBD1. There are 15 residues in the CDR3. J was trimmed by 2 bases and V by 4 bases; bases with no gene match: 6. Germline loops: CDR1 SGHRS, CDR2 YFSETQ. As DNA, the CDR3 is TGCGCCAGCAGCCGGGACAGTTCGGGCAATCAGCCCCAGCATTTT. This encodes CASSRDSSGNQPQHF.